Each of the 7 T cell receptor beta chains below was sequenced from the same sample in a study of T cells in Graves' hyperthyroidism and ophthalmopathy. Amplified regions were TCR beta CDR3 sequences from RNA transcripts. RT-PCR in the first round (using the HTBI primer set) targeted the TCR CDR3. Each CDR3 protein gets one entry after TCRdb re-called the multiplex PCR reads with MiXCR. The sample carries under 600,000 distinct CDR3 sequences, 16% recorded once. Sequencing was done on a sample of blood. The receptors were gathered from a woman aged 40 to 50 with Graves' ophthalmopathy.

Comment on this clonotype: Because the CDR3 is missing its conserved closing phenylalanine or tryptophan, this is likely a read error. The chain couples TRBV13 to TRBJ2-3, with 10 bases fitting TRBD1. Trimming at V came to 4 bases and at J to 0 bases, leaving 1 base not matched to a gene. The CDR3 length is 15 residues. CDR1 and CDR2 (germline): PRHDT, FYEKMQ (reference sequence). CDR3 region: CASSSGQGSTDTQYL. CDR3 nucleotides: TGTGCCAGCAGCTCGGGACAGGGGAGCACAGATACGCAGTATTTA.

This clonotype has at least ten counts. The V gene is TRBV7-9, the J gene TRBJ1-6, with 8 positions matching TRBD1. CDR1 is SEHNR, CDR2 FQNEAQ, per germline (reference sequence). The ends lost 4 bases at V and 10 bases at J; junction bases unmatched: 9. The CDR3 sequence is 15 residues long. The CDR3 DNA is TGTGCCAGCAGCTCCCAGGGGGCGCCCGAATCACCCCTCCACTTT. Its translation is CASSSQGAPESPLHF.

At least ten counts were recorded for this clonotype. This chain connects TRBV6-1 to TRBJ1-6, with D hard to call. The CDR3 length is 13 residues. CDR1 and CDR2 (germline): MNHNS, SASEGT. The ends were cut back, 6 bases at V and 7 bases at J, with 10 bases in the middle. As DNA, the CDR3 is TGTGCCAGCAGCCCACCGGGCAATTCACCCCTCCACTTT. Its translation is CASSPPGNSPLHF.

Ten or more counts support this clonotype. The chain is built from TRBV20-1 and TRBJ2-7; possibly TRBD1 for D (5 bases). V shed 3 bases and J shed 2 bases, with 11 bases lying between them. CDR3 length equals 13 residues. Germline V gives CDR1 DFQATT, CDR2 SNEGSKA (reference sequence). This CDR3 reads CSARVQGTYEQYF. CDR3 nucleotide sequence: TGCAGTGCTAGGGTCCAGGGAACCTACGAGCAGTACTTC.

This clonotype was observed many times. This chain joins TRBV20-1 and TRBJ1-5; TRBD1 is a possible D gene (5 bases). Trimming cost V 3 bases and J 5 bases, with 11 bases left between them. Per germline, CDR1 DFQATT and CDR2 SNEGSKA (reference sequence). CDR3 length equals 13 residues. In DNA, the CDR3 is TGCAGTGCTAGTACCGGGACTCATCAGCCCCAGCATTTT. Translated, it gives CSASTGTHQPQHF.

The chain couples TRBV20-1 to TRBJ1-3; D gene ambiguous. V gave up 3 bases and J gave up 1 base, with 7 bases separating them. There are 13 residues in the CDR3. Germline CDR1 DFQATT, CDR2 SNEGSKA (reference sequence). Here the CDR3 DNA reads TGCAGTGCTAGGAATCCGTCTGGAAACACCATATATTTT. Its protein product is CSARNPSGNTIYF.

This clonotype was seen a few times. The chain uses TRBV7-2 and TRBJ1-5; 7 bases map to TRBD1. In germline, CDR1 is SGHTA, CDR2 FQGNSA. With 3 bases clipped from V and 3 bases from J, the junction kept 2 bases outside the gene matches. The CDR3 is 14 residues long. The CDR3 here is CASSLTGTNQPQHF. CDR3 coding DNA: TGTGCCAGCAGCTTGACAGGGACCAATCAGCCCCAGCATTTT.